Shown below are 8 T cell receptor beta chains from a single sample sequenced in a study of OX40 agonist ivuxolimab in advanced cancers. Sequencing was performed with immunoSEQ multiplex PCR; in TCRdb, only in-frame clones are kept and a portion is missing. The sample carries more than 50,000 clones, around nine tenths recorded once. Sequences were derived from CD4+ or CD8+ T cells sorted from blood, sampled in a trial of the OX40 agonist ivuxolimab. The receptors here all came from an adult with an advanced solid tumor such as melanoma, head and neck, liver or kidney cancer.

This chain connects TRBV6-5 to TRBJ1-2; no clear D. Trimming stripped 6 bases from V and 6 bases from J, with 14 bases between. CDR1 and CDR2 (germline): MNHEY, SVGAGI. This CDR3 is built from 13 residues. The CDR3 loop reads CASSLVGGNGYTF. CDR3 in DNA: TGTGCCAGCAGCCTAGTCGGAGGGAATGGCTACACCTTC.

The chain employs TRBV5-8 and TRBJ2-7, with 10 bases lining up with TRBD1. This CDR3 comprises 16 residues. Losses at the gene ends were 0 bases for V and 5 bases for J; bases not matched to a gene: 8. Per the germline V gene, CDR1 is SGHTS and CDR2 is YDEGEE. The CDR3 here is CASSLEWDRGRHEQYF. The CDR3 nucleotides read TGTGCCAGCAGCTTGGAATGGGACAGGGGCCGCCACGAGCAGTACTTC.

The V gene is TRBV6-1, the J gene TRBJ2-7; D assignment may be TRBD1 or TRBD2 (5 bases each). The CDR3 length is 15 residues. Germline V gene lookup returns CDR1 MNHNS and CDR2 SASEGT. Deletions cut 6 bases from V and 0 bases from J, with 15 bases between. CDR3: CASRAVEGSSYEQYF. The CDR3 DNA sequence: TGTGCCAGCAGGGCGGTCGAGGGGAGCTCCTACGAGCAGTACTTC.

This clone turned up a few times. J is TRBJ1-1 and V is TRBV4-1; maybe TRBD1 (5 bases). The CDR3 loop spans 15 amino acids. Germline lookup yields CDR1 MGHRA and CDR2 YSYEKL. Trimming took off 3 bases at V and 3 bases at J, with 14 bases between the two ends. CDR3 in DNA: TGCGCCAGCAGCCAGGGGCCAGGGATGGACACTGAAGCTTTCTTT. Its translation is CASSQGPGMDTEAFF.

The chain is built from TRBV19 and TRBJ2-1; TRBD2 agrees at 13 bases. Germline-derived CDR1 and CDR2 are LNHDA and SQIVND (reference sequence). The CDR3 has 15 residues. Germline trimming cut 6 bases from V and 12 bases from J; bases unmatched to any gene: 11. The CDR3 is CASRAVTSGGSVQFF. As DNA, the CDR3 is TGTGCCAGTAGGGCGGTGACTAGCGGGGGGAGCGTGCAGTTCTTC.

This chain links TRBV30 with TRBJ2-1, with D hard to call. The germline CDR1 and CDR2 sequences are GTSNPN and SVGIG (reference sequence). This CDR3 is 13 amino acids long. Trimming stripped 8 bases from V and 9 bases from J, with 20 bases between. CDR3 protein: CAGCTKPGLEQFF. In nucleotides, the CDR3 is TGTGCCGGGTGCACGAAACCGGGCCTTGAGCAGTTCTTC.

V is TRBV9 and J is TRBJ1-1; tentatively, D is TRBD1 (5 bases). Germline-derived CDR1 and CDR2 are SGDLS and YYNGEE. The CDR3 runs 13 residues. Trimming stripped 0 bases from V and 11 bases from J, with 14 bases between. The CDR3 reads CASSVGRTGGAFF. CDR3 sequence (DNA): TGTGCCAGCAGCGTAGGAAGAACGGGGGGGGCTTTCTTT.

The rearrangement uses TRBV19 and TRBJ1-5, with D uncertain. Germline lookup yields CDR1 LNHDA and CDR2 SQIVND (reference sequence). The CDR3 consists of 15 residues. V shed 6 bases and J shed 3 bases, with 15 bases lying between them. The CDR3 DNA reads TGTGCCAGTAGCCCCGACCTAAACCTCAATCAGCCCCAGCATTTT. Protein: CASSPDLNLNQPQHF.